This T cell receptor beta chain emerged from a study of blood T cell repertoires in COVID-19. Study summary: Sources were T cells, B-cell-depleted T cells, or PBMCs; the material itself was cDNA or gDNA.

As originally analysed: Using reference gene primer amplification, nucleated cell counts were estimated. Produced via immunoSEQ multiplex PCR; TCRdb's table is partial and in-frame only. V, J and clone size derive from that table, while D and trimming were established from the DNA sequence. The repertoire includes a few hundred thousand clones, 75% to 90% of them detected once, and about 0.8% sits in the top ten. CDR1 MNHEY and CDR2 SVGAGI come from the germline V gene. This CDR3 has 15 residues. Germline trimming cut 6 bases from V and 3 bases from J; bases unmatched to any gene: 5. Input material: peripheral blood. This sequence originates from a man in his thirties or forties with acute or convalescent COVID-19. V and J are TRBV6-5 and TRBJ1-5; 10 positions match TRBD1. The CDR3 DNA reads as TGTGCCAGCAGCAAGGACAGGGGGGACAATCAGCCCCAGCATTTT. Encoded protein: CASSKDRGDNQPQHF.